One and the same sample provided the 25 T cell receptor beta chains below, sequenced in a study of beta chain features in type 1 diabetes. Study-wide points: Type 1 diabetes patients had moderately but significantly shorter TCRB CDR3s in all four CD4+ subsets.

The authors reverse transcribed all of the isolated RNA, so sequencing captured expressed TCRB transcripts. The method was immunoSEQ multiplex PCR; TCRdb's version includes in-frame clones alone and lacks a portion of them. The repertoire holds some 250,000 clones, approximately 10% seen once, with roughly 0.017% in the top ten. These receptors have no known antigen. Sequencing input: naive CD4+ T cells from blood. The origin of the receptors is a man aged 25 to 45 with type 1 diabetes.

This clone has more than one count but fewer than ten. J is TRBJ1-2 and V is TRBV9; TRBD1 matches at 9 bases. Trimming cost V 0 bases and J 5 bases; bases outside gene matches: 5. CDR3 size: 15 residues. CDR1 is SGDLS and CDR2 is YYNGEE in the germline V gene. CDR3 in DNA: TGTGCCAGCAGCGTAGAAGAGACAGGGGGATATGGCTACACCTTC. Amino acids: CASSVEETGGYGYTF.

The rearrangement joins TRBV18 to TRBJ1-2, with D possibly TRBD1 on 5 matching bases. This CDR3 contains 15 residues. CDR1 is KGHSH, CDR2 LQKENI, per germline. The germline V and J ends were trimmed by 5 bases and 0 bases, with 13 bases remaining between them. CDR3 nucleotides: TGTGCCAGCTCAGGGACTAAGACGACTAACTATGGCTACACCTTC. It yields the protein CASSGTKTTNYGYTF.

This clone came up a few times. The chain combines TRBV18 with TRBJ2-7, with TRBD1 matching over 7 bases. Germline V gene data show CDR1 as KGHSH and CDR2 as LQKENI. This CDR3 is 14 amino acids long. After removal of 2 bases from V and 0 bases from J, the junction contained 1 base not matched to a gene. CDR3 DNA sequence: TGTGCCAGCTCACCAACAGGGGCCTCCTACGAGCAGTACTTC. Residues: CASSPTGASYEQYF.

The genes are TRBV7-6 and TRBJ2-3; D remains unclear. Germline V lookup: CDR1 SGHVS, CDR2 FNYEAQ. V was cut by 3 bases and J by 2 bases, with 6 bases left in between. This CDR3 contains 13 residues. The CDR3 loop is CASSLEITDTQYF. CDR3 sequence (DNA): TGTGCCAGCAGCTTGGAGATCACAGATACGCAGTATTTT.

V is TRBV21-1 and J is TRBJ1-5; TRBD1 is the table's D call and was not checked against the DNA. TRBV21-1 is a listed pseudogene. This CDR3 region has 15 residues. The CDR3 sequence is CASSNHGGGRQPQHF. The CDR3 bases are TGTGCCAGCAGCAACCACGGAGGGGGCCGGCAGCCCCAGCATTTT.

The V and J genes are TRBV5-4 and TRBJ2-2, with 9 positions matching TRBD1. The junction had 10 bases not matched to a gene; V was cut back by 0 bases and J by 7 bases. Germline loops: CDR1 SGHNT, CDR2 YYREEE (reference sequence). This CDR3 contains 17 residues. The CDR3 spells CASSLGGTGILGGELFF. The CDR3 DNA is TGTGCCAGCAGCTTGGGCGGGACAGGGATACTGGGCGGGGAGCTGTTTTTT.

This clone was observed a handful of times. This chain connects TRBV6-5 to TRBJ2-7, with 7 positions matching TRBD1. Looked up from germline, CDR1 is MNHEY and CDR2 is SVGAGI. The length of the CDR3 is 15 residues. V lost 2 bases to trimming and J lost 3 bases; unmatched junction nucleotides: 7. For the CDR3, the DNA is TGTGCCAGCAGTTACACCCCGGGACAGATCTACGAGCAGTACTTC. Amino acid sequence: CASSYTPGQIYEQYF.

This clone occurred a few times. This chain joins TRBV14 and TRBJ2-3, with D perhaps matching TRBD2 (5 bases). Trimming took off 5 bases at V and 0 bases at J, with 9 bases between the two ends. Germline V gives CDR1 SGHDN, CDR2 FVKESK. The CDR3 length is 14 residues. The CDR3 sequence: CASSSSSSTDTQYF. Here the CDR3 DNA reads TGTGCCAGCAGCAGTTCTAGCAGCACAGATACGCAGTATTTT.

This clone has a handful of counts. The chain links TRBV29-1 to TRBJ2-1; a weak D match, TRBD2 (5 bases). The CDR3 is 12 residues long. Trimming took off 4 bases at V and 7 bases at J, with 11 bases between the two ends. Germline CDR1 SQVTM, CDR2 ANQGSEA. CDR3 amino acids: CSVVRVRNEQFF. Written as DNA, the CDR3 is TGCAGCGTTGTGAGGGTGAGGAATGAGCAGTTCTTC.

In its sample, this clone was seen a few times. The chain carries TRBV27 and TRBJ2-7; D not resolved. CDR3 length: 15 residues. CDR1 MNHEY and CDR2 SMNVEV come from the germline V gene (reference sequence). The V gene lost 0 bases and the J gene lost 6 bases, with 15 bases spanning the gap. This CDR3 is CASSLSGVFGLEQYF. In DNA form, the CDR3 reads TGTGCCAGCAGTTTATCGGGCGTGTTCGGCCTCGAGCAGTACTTC.

The chain joins TRBV11-2 to TRBJ2-7; unclear D gene. Between the trimmed V and J ends, which lost 5 bases and 4 bases, there was a span of 9 bases. Germline loops: CDR1 SGHAT, CDR2 FQNNGV. This CDR3 is built from 12 residues. This CDR3 is CASSPARYEQYF. The CDR3 DNA is TGTGCCAGCAGCCCAGCGAGATACGAGCAGTACTTC. The variable domain in full, with the rest retrieved from reference TRBV11-2 and TRBJ2-7, is EAGVAQSPRYKIIEKRQSVAFWCNPISGHATLYWYQQILGQGPKLLIQFQNNGVVDDSQLPKDRFSAERLKGVDSTLKIQPAKLEDSAVYLCASSPARYEQYFGPGTRLTVT.

This clone occurred a few times. The gene calls are TRBV18 and TRBJ1-2, with 11 bases matching TRBD1. This CDR3 comprises 16 residues. V trimming: 2 bases; J trimming: 8 bases; junction bases outside the gene matches: 10. CDR1 and CDR2 from the germline V gene are KGHSH and LQKENI. The chain's CDR3 is CASSPDGQGASYGYTF. CDR3 nucleotides: TGTGCCAGCTCACCAGATGGACAGGGGGCGTCGTACGGCTACACCTTC.

The chain links TRBV7-2 to TRBJ2-5; 10 bases align to TRBD1. Germline CDR1 is SGHTA and CDR2 is FQGNSA. V lost 4 bases and J lost 4; bases outside the gene matches: 6. CDR3 length: 15 residues. CDR3 amino acids: CASSSLRTGGETQYF. CDR3 sequence (DNA): TGTGCCAGCAGCTCCCTCCGGACAGGGGGAGAGACCCAGTACTTC.

This clone was counted between two and nine times. The chain employs TRBV28 and TRBJ2-5; 8 nucleotides align to TRBD2. This CDR3 comprises 15 residues. Germline assignment: CDR1 MDHEN and CDR2 SYDVKM. The V and J ends lost 5 bases and 2 bases, in that order; junction bases with no gene match: 7. As DNA, the CDR3 is TGTGCCAGCAGTGCCCCCCGGGGGGGGCAAGAGACCCAGTACTTC. It codes for CASSAPRGGQETQYF. Full variable domain (missing parts from reference TRBV28 and TRBJ2-5): DVKVTQSSRYLVKRTGEKVFLECVQDMDHENMFWYRQDPGLGLRLIYFSYDVKMKEKGDIPEGYSVSREKKERFSLILESASTNQTSMYLCASSAPRGGQETQYFGPGTRLLVL.

This sequence joins TRBV6-4 and TRBJ2-2, with TRBD1 matching 7 bases. The CDR3 is 15 amino acids. Germline V CDR1 and CDR2: MRHNA, SNTAGT. The V and J ends lost 4 bases and 3 bases, in that order; junction bases with no gene match: 5. The CDR3 DNA reads as TGTGCCAGCAGTGGGAAGGGACAGTACACCGGGGAGCTGTTTTTT. It translates to CASSGKGQYTGELFF.

The chain joins TRBV7-8 to TRBJ1-2, with D uncertain. The CDR3 is 14 residues long. Trimming cost V 2 bases and J 8 bases, with 15 bases left between them. Germline V gives CDR1 SGHVS, CDR2 FQNEAQ. CDR3 coding DNA: TGTGCCAGCAGCTTAACGTACGGGTGGGAGGGCTACACCTTC. Residues: CASSLTYGWEGYTF.

The genes are TRBV2 and TRBJ2-4, with no clear D. This CDR3 contains 14 residues. Germline CDR1 SNHLY, CDR2 FYNNEI. Deletions cut 6 bases from V and 6 bases from J, with 15 bases between. The CDR3 region has the DNA TGTGCCAGCAGCGTCCTTCGGGTCCTAAACATTCAGTACTTC. It codes for CASSVLRVLNIQYF.

V and J are TRBV15 and TRBJ2-5; tentative D call: TRBD2 (5 bases). The length of the CDR3 is 16 residues. CDR1 LNHNV and CDR2 YYDKDF come from the germline V gene (reference sequence). The V gene lost 0 bases and the J gene lost 5 bases, with 16 bases spanning the gap. For the CDR3, the DNA is TGTGCCACCAGCAGAGAACTAGACACGGGTTGGGAGACCCAGTACTTC. This sequence encodes CATSRELDTGWETQYF.

This clone was found a few times. The rearrangement links TRBV6-5 to TRBJ2-2; 8 bases map to TRBD1. V was clipped by 6 bases and J by 4 bases; unmatched bases: 4. Germline V lookup: CDR1 MNHEY, CDR2 SVGAGI. This CDR3 is built from 14 residues. The CDR3 is CASRRQGITGELFF. CDR3 nucleotides: TGTGCCAGCAGACGACAGGGGATCACCGGGGAGCTGTTTTTT.

This rearrangement joins TRBV29-1 to TRBJ2-1; D is perhaps TRBD2 (5 bases). From germline, CDR1 is SQVTM and CDR2 ANQGSEA. The CDR3 runs 11 residues. V lost 2 bases and J 9 bases, leaving 8 bases between the germline ends. The CDR3 DNA sequence: TGCAGCGTTGAACCGGCGGGTGAGCAGTTCTTC. This gives the protein CSVEPAGEQFF.

This clone was detected a few times. Other DNA sequences of this sample code for an identical CDR3. This chain connects TRBV7-2 to TRBJ2-2; D is uncertain. The ends were cut back, 8 bases at V and 6 bases at J, with 10 bases in the middle. Per the germline V gene, CDR1 is SGHTA and CDR2 is FQGNSA. The CDR3 has 12 amino acids. For the CDR3, the DNA is TGTGCCAGCTCTTTTGGAGCCGGGGAGCTGTTTTTT. Encoded protein: CASSFGAGELFF. The full variable domain, completed using reference TRBV7-2 and TRBJ2-2, is GAGVSQSPSNKVTEKGKDVELRCDPISGHTALYWYRQSLGQGLEFLIYFQGNSAPDKSGLPSDRFSAERTGGSVSTLTIQRTQQEDSAVYLCASSFGAGELFFGEGSRLTVL.

This chain links TRBV23-1 with TRBJ1-5; tentative D call: TRBD1 (6 bases). TRBV23-1 falls under the ORF class, with uncertain function. CDR3 length: 15 amino acids. V was pared by 4 bases and J by 6 bases, with 16 bases between. The CDR3 protein is CASSLTGKTGQPQHF. CDR3 sequence (DNA): TGCGCCAGCAGTCTGACCGGGAAGACAGGTCAGCCCCAGCATTTT.

This chain joins TRBV7-8 and TRBJ1-5; D call uncertain. The CDR3 consists of 14 residues. V was cut by 5 bases and J by 9 bases, with 17 bases left in between. Germline loops: CDR1 SGHVS, CDR2 FQNEAQ. This CDR3 reads CASSTTRGEPPQHF. Here the CDR3 DNA reads TGTGCCAGCAGCACCACCCGCGGGGAACCGCCCCAGCATTTT.

J is TRBJ1-2 and V is TRBV7-2, with D perhaps matching TRBD1 (5 bases). CDR3 length equals 14 residues. V gave up 5 bases and J gave up 5 bases, with 15 bases separating them. Germline lookup yields CDR1 SGHTA and CDR2 FQGNSA. The CDR3 nucleotides read TGTGCCAGCAGCACCGAGTGGGGCCCATATGGCTACACCTTC. It specifies CASSTEWGPYGYTF.

This clone has more than one count but fewer than ten. The gene calls are TRBV4-3 and TRBJ2-3; tentatively, D is TRBD1 (7 bases). The CDR3 runs to 16 residues. CDR1 and CDR2 from the germline V gene are LGHNA and YSLEER. Trimming removed 2 bases from V and 3 bases from J, with 15 bases in between. DNA for the CDR3: TGCGCCAGCAGCCAACGGGTCAGGGGGGAGACAGATACGCAGTATTTT. As protein: CASSQRVRGETDTQYF.